This T cell receptor (beta chain) was profiled in a study of blood T cell repertoires in COVID-19. Repertoires were generated with immunoSEQ multiplex PCR, while TCRdb's copy carries only in-frame clones and drops some. In the table there are approximately 140,000 clones, 88% of which are singletons. Sequencing was carried out using peripheral blood. This TCR derives from a human donor in a cohort sampled during active COVID-19.

CDR3 sequence (DNA): TGCAGCGTTGAATTGGGCGGGAACGAGCAGTACTTC. The encoded protein is CSVELGGNEQYF. V and J are TRBV29-1 and TRBJ2-7; tentative D call: TRBD2 (6 bases). The V end lost 2 bases, the J end lost 5 bases, and 10 bases lay between the germline ends. This CDR3 comprises 12 residues. Germline assignment: CDR1 SQVTM and CDR2 ANQGSEA.